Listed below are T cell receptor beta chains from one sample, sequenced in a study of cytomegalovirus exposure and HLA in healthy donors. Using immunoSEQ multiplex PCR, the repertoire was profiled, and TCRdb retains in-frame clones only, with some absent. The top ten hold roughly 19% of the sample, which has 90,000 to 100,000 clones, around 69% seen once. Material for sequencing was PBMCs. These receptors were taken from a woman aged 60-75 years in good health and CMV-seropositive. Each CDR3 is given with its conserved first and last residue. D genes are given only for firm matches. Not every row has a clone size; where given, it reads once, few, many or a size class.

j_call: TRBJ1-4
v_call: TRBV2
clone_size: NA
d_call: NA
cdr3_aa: CASRARQAANEKLFF
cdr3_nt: TGTGCCAGCAGGGCGAGACAGGCCGCTAATGAAAAACTGTTTTTT

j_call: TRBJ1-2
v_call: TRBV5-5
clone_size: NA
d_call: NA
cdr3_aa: CASSAGVGVYGYTF
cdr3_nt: TGTGCCAGCAGCGCGGGCGTGGGCGTGTATGGCTACACCTTC

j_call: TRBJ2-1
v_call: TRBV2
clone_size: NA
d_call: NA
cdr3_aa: CASRVTSFLGRIWDEQFF
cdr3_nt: TGTGCCAGCAGAGTTACTAGTTTTCTTGGTCGGATTTGGGATGAGCAGTTCTTC

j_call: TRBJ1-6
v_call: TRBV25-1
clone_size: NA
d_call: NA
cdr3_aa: CASSRGWNSPLHF
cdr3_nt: TGTGCCAGTTCCCGGGGGTGGAATTCACCCCTCCACTTT

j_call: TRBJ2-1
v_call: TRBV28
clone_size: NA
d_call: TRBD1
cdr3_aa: CAVRQGAHNEQFF
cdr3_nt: TGTGCCGTTAGACAGGGGGCCCACAATGAGCAGTTCTTC

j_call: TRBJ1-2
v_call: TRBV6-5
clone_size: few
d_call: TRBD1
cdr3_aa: CASSSPRTGGAYGYTF
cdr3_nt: TGTGCCAGCAGTTCCCCACGGACAGGGGGCGCCTATGGCTACACCTTC

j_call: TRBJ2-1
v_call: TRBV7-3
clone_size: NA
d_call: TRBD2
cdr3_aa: CASSESGAFYNEQFF
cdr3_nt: TGTGCCAGCAGCGAAAGCGGGGCTTTCTACAATGAGCAGTTCTTC

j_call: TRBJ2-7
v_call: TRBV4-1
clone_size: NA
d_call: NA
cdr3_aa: CASSQVASSPYEQYF
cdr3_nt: TGCGCCAGCAGCCAAGTGGCTAGCAGTCCCTACGAGCAGTACTTC

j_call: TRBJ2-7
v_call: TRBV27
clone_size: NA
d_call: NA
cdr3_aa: CASSLKAGTPSSYEQYF
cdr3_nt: TGTGCCAGCAGTTTAAAAGCTGGGACACCCAGCTCCTACGAGCAGTACTTC

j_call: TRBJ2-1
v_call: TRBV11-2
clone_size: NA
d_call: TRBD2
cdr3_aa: CASSLGTSGFYNEQFF
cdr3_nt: TGTGCCAGCAGCTTGGGGACTAGCGGGTTTTACAATGAGCAGTTCTTC

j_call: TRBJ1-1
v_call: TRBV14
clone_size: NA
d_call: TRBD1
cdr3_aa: CASSQRRGTGLMNTEAFF
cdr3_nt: TGTGCCAGCAGCCAACGGCGCGGGACAGGGCTCATGAACACTGAAGCTTTCTTT

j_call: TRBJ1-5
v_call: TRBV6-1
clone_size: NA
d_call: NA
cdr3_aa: CASSEAGASQPQHF
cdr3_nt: TGTGCCAGCAGTGAAGCTGGGGCCTCGCAGCCCCAGCATTTT

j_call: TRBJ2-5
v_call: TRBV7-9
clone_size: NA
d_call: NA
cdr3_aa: CASNIPTRQETQYF
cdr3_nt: TGTGCCAGCAACATACCGACACGGCAAGAGACCCAGTACTTC

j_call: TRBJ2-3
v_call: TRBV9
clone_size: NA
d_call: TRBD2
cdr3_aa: CASSVRGGSSTDTQYF
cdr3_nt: TGTGCCAGCAGCGTAAGGGGCGGGAGTAGCACAGATACGCAGTATTTT

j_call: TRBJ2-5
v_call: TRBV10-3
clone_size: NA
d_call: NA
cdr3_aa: CAISASQETQYF
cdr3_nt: TGTGCCATCAGTGCTTCCCAAGAGACCCAGTACTTC

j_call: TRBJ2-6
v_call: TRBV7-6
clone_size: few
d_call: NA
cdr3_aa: CASSHADSGANVLTF
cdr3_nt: TGTGCCAGCAGCCATGCGGACTCTGGGGCCAACGTCCTGACTTTC

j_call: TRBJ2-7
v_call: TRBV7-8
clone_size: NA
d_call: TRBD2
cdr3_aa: CASSFDFIRTSGVQYF
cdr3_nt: TGTGCCAGCAGCTTCGATTTTATTAGGACTAGCGGTGTGCAGTACTTC

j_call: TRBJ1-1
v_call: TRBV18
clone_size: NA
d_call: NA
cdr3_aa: CASSPPGSQMNTEAFF
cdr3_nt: TGTGCCAGCTCACCACCGGGGAGCCAAATGAACACTGAAGCTTTCTTT

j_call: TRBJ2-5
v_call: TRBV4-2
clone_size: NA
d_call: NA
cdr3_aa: CASSQDRYGLETQYF
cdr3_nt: TGTGCCAGCAGCCAAGATCGGTACGGGTTAGAGACCCAGTACTTC

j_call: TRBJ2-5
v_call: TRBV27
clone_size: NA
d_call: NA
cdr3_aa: CASRVRAQETQYF
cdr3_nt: TGTGCCAGCAGGGTCCGCGCCCAAGAGACCCAGTACTTC